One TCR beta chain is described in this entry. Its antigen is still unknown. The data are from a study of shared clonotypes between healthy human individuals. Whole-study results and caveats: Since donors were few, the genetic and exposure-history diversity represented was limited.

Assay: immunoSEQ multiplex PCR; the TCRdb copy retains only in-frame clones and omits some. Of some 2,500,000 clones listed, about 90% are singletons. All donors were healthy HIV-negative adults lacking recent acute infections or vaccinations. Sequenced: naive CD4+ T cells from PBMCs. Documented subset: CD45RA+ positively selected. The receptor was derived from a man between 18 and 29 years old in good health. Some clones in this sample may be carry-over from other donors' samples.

The CDR3 sequence: CSAEGSYEQYF. The CDR3 coding sequence is TGCAGCGCCGAAGGTAGCTACGAGCAGTACTTC. The gene calls are TRBV29-1 and TRBJ2-7; D gene ambiguous. This CDR3 has 11 amino acids. Trimming took 7 bases from V and 3 from J, leaving 10 bases between them. The germline V gene has CDR1 SQVTM and CDR2 ANQGSEA.